This passage covers 24 T cell receptor beta chains from one sample sequenced in a study of neurological immune-mediated disorders. A single record per CDR3 protein comes from TCRdb applying MiXCR to the 5' RACE reads. This sample has 70,000 to 90,000 distinct CDR3 sequences, with approximately 5% found just once. Sequencing was carried out using PBMCs. Source of these receptors: a woman in her 30s with multiple sclerosis.

This clonotype was found many times. This rearrangement joins TRBV14 to TRBJ2-7, with TRBD2 matching over 8 bases. The CDR3 totals 16 residues. Germline CDR1 and CDR2: SGHDN and FVKESK. Germline trimming cut 1 base from V and 1 base from J; bases unmatched to any gene: 6. CDR3 nucleotides: TGTGCCAGCAGCCAAGGTTTACGGGAGGGATCCTACGAGCAGTACTTC. Protein sequence: CASSQGLREGSYEQYF.

V is TRBV2 and J is TRBJ2-2; D is uncertain. The CDR3 extends over 12 amino acids. Trimming cost V 5 bases and J 6 bases, with 7 bases left between them. Per the germline V gene, CDR1 is SNHLY and CDR2 is FYNNEI. DNA for the CDR3: TGTGCCAGCAGTCTTACGGCCGGGGAGCTGTTTTTT. Translating gives CASSLTAGELFF.

In its sample, this clonotype was seen many times. The V gene is TRBV24-1, the J gene TRBJ1-5; D uncertain. Germline CDR1 reads KGHDR; CDR2 reads SFDVKD. Trimming removed 2 bases from V and 7 bases from J, with 8 bases in between. The CDR3 sequence is 13 residues long. The CDR3, as DNA: TGTGCCACCAGTGATTATGAAGGGCAGCCCCAGCATTTT. Protein: CATSDYEGQPQHF.

The sample holds many counts of this clonotype. V and J are TRBV28 and TRBJ2-1; D is uncertain. V was trimmed by 3 bases and J by 15 bases, leaving 12 bases between them. CDR1 is MDHEN and CDR2 is SYDVKM in the germline V gene. The CDR3 runs to 11 residues. CDR3 in amino acids: CASSLRPRWFF. Here the CDR3 DNA reads TGTGCCAGCAGTTTGCGCCCGAGATGGTTCTTC.

On this clonotype itself: A read error may produce the germline difference seen at one junction end. The chain recombines TRBV20-1 with TRBJ1-5; no clear D. This CDR3 has 12 amino acids. CDR1 is DFQATT and CDR2 is SNEGSKA in the germline V gene (reference sequence). DNA of the CDR3: TGCAGTGCTTTGAGAGGCAATAAGACCCAGAATTTT. Encoded protein: CSALRGNKTQNF.

There are a few counts of this clonotype. A single base separates this from a much larger clone, so it may be a read error. The chain recombines TRBV5-1 with TRBJ2-1; 8 bases agree with TRBD2. Per the germline V gene, CDR1 is SGHRS and CDR2 is YFSETQ. The CDR3 runs 15 residues. CDR3 loop: CASSSGLGAYNAQFF. The CDR3 bases are TGCGCCAGCAGCTCGGGACTAGGGGCCTACAATGCGCAGTTCTTC.

This clonotype was found many times. CDR3 loop: CASSFAGVNTGELFF. The CDR3 DNA sequence: TGTGCCAGCAGTTTCGCCGGGGTGAACACCGGGGAGCTGTTTTTT. The genes are TRBV27 and TRBJ2-2, with a weak D call TRBD2 (5 bases). Trimming took 3 bases from V and 1 from J, leaving 9 bases between them. CDR1 and CDR2 (germline): MNHEY, SMNVEV (reference sequence). The CDR3 has 15 residues.

This clonotype was seen only a few times. The J gene is TRBJ1-2, the V gene TRBV29-1, with D possibly matching TRBD1 (6 bases). Per germline, CDR1 SQVTM and CDR2 ANQGSEA. The CDR3 length is 12 residues. V was pared by 5 bases and J by 4 bases, with 11 bases between. The CDR3 region is CSVSKDSYGYTF. CDR3 sequence (DNA): TGCAGCGTTTCCAAGGACAGCTATGGCTACACCTTC.

This clonotype was counted at least ten times. This sequence joins TRBV10-3 and TRBJ1-6; no reliable D call. Germline V gives CDR1 ENHRY, CDR2 SYGVKD. The CDR3 has 16 amino acids. Trimming shortened V by 3 bases and J by 6 bases, and 15 bases separated the two germline ends. This CDR3 reads CAISDGMNNRNSPLHF. CDR3 DNA sequence: TGTGCCATCAGTGACGGCATGAATAACCGTAATTCACCCCTCCACTTT.

This clonotype turned up a few times. This chain connects TRBV14 to TRBJ2-1; D assignment may be TRBD1 or TRBD2 (5 bases each). V was cut by 1 base and J by 10 bases, with 11 bases left in between. This CDR3 has 13 amino acids. Germline CDR1 is SGHDN and CDR2 is FVKESK. CDR3 nucleotide sequence: TGTGCCAGCAGCCAAGTGAGGGGTTCGGAGCAGTTCTTC. Protein sequence: CASSQVRGSEQFF. Based on the CDR3 plus reference TRBV14 and TRBJ2-1, the full variable domain is EAGVTQFPSHSVIEKGQTVTLRCDPISGHDNLYWYRRVMGKEIKFLLHFVKESKQDESGMPNNRFLAERTGGTYSTLKVQPAELEDSGVYFCASSQVRGSEQFFGPGTRLTVL.

The chain is built from TRBV2 and TRBJ1-1, with unresolved D. Germline lookup yields CDR1 SNHLY and CDR2 FYNNEI. CDR3 length: 15 amino acids. V lost 6 bases to trimming and J lost 3 bases, with 17 bases between them. The CDR3 DNA follows: TGTGCCAGCAGGGCTTCTCAGGACCTCGACACTGAAGCTTTCTTT. This codes for CASRASQDLDTEAFF.

In its sample, this clonotype was seen many times. V is TRBV5-5 and J is TRBJ2-7; a possible D gene is TRBD2 (5 bases). Per germline, CDR1 SGHKS and CDR2 YYEKEE (reference sequence). CDR3 size: 16 residues. V was clipped by 0 bases and J by 0 bases, with 13 bases between them. The CDR3 DNA sequence: TGTGCCAGCAGCTTGGGAGAGGGCTCGAGCTCCTACGAGCAGTACTTC. It codes for CASSLGEGSSSYEQYF.

This clonotype was recorded at least ten times. The chain employs TRBV3-1 and TRBJ1-1; D may be TRBD1 (5 bases). The CDR3 has 13 amino acids. V lost 6 bases and J 5 bases, leaving 13 bases between the germline ends. Germline values: CDR1 LGHDT, CDR2 YNNKEL (reference sequence). The CDR3 DNA sequence: TGTGCCAGCAGGTTAGGGGTAAATACTGAAGCTTTCTTT. Translation gives CASRLGVNTEAFF.

This clonotype was seen many times. The junction departs from the called germline gene at one end, perhaps through a read error. The V call is TRBV20-1, the J call TRBJ2-1; 15 positions match TRBD2. The CDR3 contains 12 residues. Germline V CDR1 and CDR2: DFQATT, SNEGSKA (reference sequence). CDR3 nucleotides: TGCAGTGCGGTCGGACTAGCGGGAGGGCCAAACTTC. This encodes CSAVGLAGGPNF.

This clonotype was seen repeatedly, ten times or more. This chain connects TRBV20-1 to TRBJ2-7, with 7 bases aligning to TRBD2. There are 15 residues in the CDR3. Germline-derived CDR1 and CDR2 are DFQATT and SNEGSKA (reference sequence). With V trimmed by 0 bases and J by 4 bases, 9 bases remained unmatched. The chain's CDR3 is CSARDPAGDKYEQYF. The CDR3 DNA follows: TGCAGTGCTAGAGATCCGGCGGGAGACAAGTACGAGCAGTACTTC.

This clonotype was counted ten times or more. The chain uses TRBV12-3 or TRBV12-4 and TRBJ2-4; D is unclear. V shed 5 bases and J shed 7 bases, with 9 bases lying between them. There are 12 residues in the CDR3. Written as DNA, the CDR3 is TGTGCCAGCAGTCTCGAATGGAACATTCAGTACTTC. Translation gives CASSLEWNIQYF.

This clonotype has a count of ten or more. The chain couples TRBV20-1 to TRBJ2-5, with 9 bases lining up with TRBD2. V was clipped by 1 base and J by 5 bases; unmatched bases: 8. The CDR3 has 15 residues. CDR1 DFQATT and CDR2 SNEGSKA come from the germline V gene (reference sequence). CDR3 coding DNA: TGCAGTGCTAGAGTCCCGGGACTAGCTGGTGAGACCCAGTACTTC. Translation: CSARVPGLAGETQYF.

This clonotype was recorded many times. This rearrangement joins TRBV6-2 or TRBV6-3 to TRBJ1-1; the D is unclear. CDR3 length: 13 amino acids. CDR1 and CDR2 from the germline V gene are MNHEY and SVGEGT. Trimming removed 6 bases from V and 1 base from J, with 9 bases in between. DNA for the CDR3: TGTGCCAGCAGCAACCGGACGAACACTGAAGCTTTCTTT. It codes for CASSNRTNTEAFF.

This clonotype was picked up many times. The CDR3 DNA reads as TGCAGCGCGGGACAGGGCAGCACCGGGGAGCTGTTTTTT. It specifies CSAGQGSTGELFF. This chain uses TRBV29-1 with TRBJ2-2; 9 bases fit TRBD1. The CDR3 has 13 residues. Trimming removed 7 bases from V and 4 bases from J; junction bases left unmatched: 4. The germline V gene encodes CDR1 SQVTM and CDR2 ANQGSEA.

In this sample, this clonotype turned up many times. The chain is built from TRBV4-1 and TRBJ2-1; perhaps TRBD2 as D (6 bases). Germline loops: CDR1 MGHRA, CDR2 YSYEKL. Trimming took 4 bases from V and 0 from J, leaving 10 bases between them. The CDR3 consists of 15 residues. The CDR3 DNA sequence: TGCGCCAGCAGCCTAGCGGATAACTCCTACAATGAGCAGTTCTTC. This codes for CASSLADNSYNEQFF.

In its sample, this clonotype was seen many times. The chain employs TRBV5-1 and TRBJ2-1, with D possibly being TRBD2 (6 bases). V lost 7 bases to trimming and J lost 0 bases, with 20 bases between them. This CDR3 is 17 amino acids long. CDR1 is SGHRS and CDR2 is YFSETQ in the germline V gene. The CDR3 protein is CASHIWGIADSYNEQFF. Here the CDR3 DNA reads TGCGCCAGCCACATCTGGGGGATAGCGGACTCCTACAATGAGCAGTTCTTC.

On this clonotype: A much bigger clone sits one base away, suggesting this may be a read error. V and J are TRBV20-1 and TRBJ2-1; no definite D call. Between the trimmed V and J ends, which lost 1 base and 4 bases, there was a span of 11 bases. The germline V gene has CDR1 DFQATT and CDR2 SNEGSKA (reference sequence). This CDR3 comprises 14 residues. CDR3 bases: TGCAGTGCTAGAGGACCGTGGGTTTACAATGAGCAGTTCTTC. Translated, it gives CSARGPWVYNEQFF.

This clonotype was seen at least ten times. In DNA form, the CDR3 reads TGTGCCAGCAGTTCCCAAGGACTAGCGGGATGGTCGACCCAGTACTTC. This sequence encodes CASSSQGLAGWSTQYF. This chain uses TRBV6-2 or TRBV6-3 with TRBJ2-5; 12 nucleotides line up with TRBD2. Germline V gene sequence: CDR1 MNHEY, CDR2 SVGEGT. This CDR3 has 16 amino acids. J was trimmed by 7 bases and V by 4 bases; bases with no gene match: 10.

There are many counts of this clonotype. The rearrangement joins TRBV27 to TRBJ1-1; D ambiguous. The length of the CDR3 is 15 residues. The V end was cut by 8 bases, the J end by 0 bases, with 16 bases between. Germline CDR1 reads MNHEY; CDR2 reads SMNVEV (reference sequence). In DNA, the CDR3 is TGTGCCAGCGGATCGGGCGAAACCATGAACACTGAAGCTTTCTTT. Protein sequence: CASGSGETMNTEAFF.